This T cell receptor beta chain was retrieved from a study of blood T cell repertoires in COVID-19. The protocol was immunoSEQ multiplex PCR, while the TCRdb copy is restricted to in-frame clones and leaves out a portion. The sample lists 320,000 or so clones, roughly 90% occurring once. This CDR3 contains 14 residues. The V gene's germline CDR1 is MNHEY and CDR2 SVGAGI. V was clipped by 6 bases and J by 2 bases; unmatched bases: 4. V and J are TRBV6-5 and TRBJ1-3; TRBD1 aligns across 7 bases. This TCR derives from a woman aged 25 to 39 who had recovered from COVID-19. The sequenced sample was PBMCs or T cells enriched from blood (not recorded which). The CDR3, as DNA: TGTGCCAGCAGACGCGGGACAGCTGGAAACACCATATATTTT. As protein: CASRRGTAGNTIYF.